The rows below give T cell receptor beta chains drawn from one sample of a study of post-analysis software for immune sequencing data. TCRdb re-called the PCR reads with MiXCR, one entry per CDR3 protein. Of roughly 570,000 distinct CDR3 sequences listed, 34% are singletons. Material for sequencing was blood. The receptors were sampled from a girl aged 2 to 17 with multiple sclerosis. The CDR3 runs from the conserved cysteine through the conserved F or W. A D gene is named only where the DNA matches it firmly. Some rows mark clone size as missing; the rest say once, few, many or name a class of expanded clone.

D gene: .; V gene: TRBV6-1; clone size: .; J gene: TRBJ1-5; CDR3 DNA: TGTGCCAGCAGTGAAAACTTCAATCAGCCCCAGCATTTT; CDR3 protein: CASSENFNQPQHF
D gene: TRBD1; V gene: TRBV10-3; clone size: few; J gene: TRBJ2-3; CDR3 DNA: TGTGCCATCAGTGATCTTGCACGCCATCAGGGGGCTAGCACAGATACGCAGTATTTT; CDR3 protein: CAISDLARHQGASTDTQYF
D gene: .; V gene: TRBV12-3/TRBV12-4; clone size: .; J gene: TRBJ2-7; CDR3 DNA: TGTGCCAGCAGTTTGGGGGGGGCGAGCATCGAGCAGTACTTC; CDR3 protein: CASSLGGASIEQYF
D gene: TRBD1; V gene: TRBV2; clone size: .; J gene: TRBJ1-6; CDR3 DNA: TGTGCCAGCAGTGGGGGGACAGTGAATTCACCCCTCCACTTT; CDR3 protein: CASSGGTVNSPLHF
D gene: .; V gene: TRBV5-5; clone size: .; J gene: TRBJ2-4; CDR3 DNA: TGTGCCAGCGGCTTGGTGATGGACGCCCAAGGCCTTCAGTACTTC; CDR3 protein: CASGLVMDAQGLQYF
D gene: .; V gene: TRBV7-2; clone size: .; J gene: TRBJ2-7; CDR3 DNA: TGTGCCAGCAGCCAACCGACGGTGAGCTCCTACGAGCAGTACTTC; CDR3 protein: CASSQPTVSSYEQYF
D gene: .; V gene: TRBV7-2; clone size: .; J gene: TRBJ2-7; CDR3 DNA: TGTGCCAGCAGCGCATCGACAGCTATTGTCCGCGAGCAGTACTTC; CDR3 protein: CASSASTAIVREQYF
D gene: .; V gene: TRBV6-5; clone size: .; J gene: TRBJ1-4; CDR3 DNA: TGTGCCAGTCACGGGACGGGTCTAGAAAAACTGTTTTTT; CDR3 protein: CASHGTGLEKLFF
D gene: TRBD1; V gene: TRBV20-1; clone size: many; J gene: TRBJ2-5; CDR3 DNA: TGCAGTGCCAAATCAACGACAGGGTACCAAGAGACCCAGTACTTC; CDR3 protein: CSAKSTTGYQETQYF
D gene: .; V gene: TRBV5-1; clone size: .; J gene: TRBJ1-1; CDR3 DNA: TGCGCCAGCAGTCTGGTGGGGGCCACTGAAGCTTTCTTT; CDR3 protein: CASSLVGATEAFF
D gene: TRBD1; V gene: TRBV13; clone size: few; J gene: TRBJ1-6; CDR3 DNA: TGTGCCAGCAGCAACGGACAGGTAGACCATAATTCACCCCTCCACTTT; CDR3 protein: CASSNGQVDHNSPLHF
D gene: TRBD1; V gene: TRBV4-1; clone size: .; J gene: TRBJ1-2; CDR3 DNA: TGCGCCAGCAGCCAGCCCAAGAGGGACAGGGGGCGCATTAACTATGGCTACACCTTC; CDR3 protein: CASSQPKRDRGRINYGYTF
D gene: TRBD1; V gene: TRBV5-1; clone size: .; J gene: TRBJ2-3; CDR3 DNA: TGCGCCAGCAGCCCAACTTTACGGGACAGGGGCACAGATACGCTGTATTTT; CDR3 protein: CASSPTLRDRGTDTLYF
D gene: .; V gene: TRBV4-1; clone size: many; J gene: TRBJ2-1; CDR3 DNA: TGCGCCAGCAGCCGACGAACAGGGGGGGACAATGAGCAGTTCTTC; CDR3 protein: CASSRRTGGDNEQFF
D gene: .; V gene: TRBV11-2; clone size: few; J gene: TRBJ2-7; CDR3 DNA: TGTGCCAGTGGGGACACTGGAATCCTCGAGCAGTACTTC; CDR3 protein: CASGDTGILEQYF
D gene: TRBD2; V gene: TRBV7-9; clone size: .; J gene: TRBJ2-1; CDR3 DNA: TGTGCCGGCAGCCCTGGGGGGGGAACCGAGCAGTTCTTC; CDR3 protein: CAGSPGGGTEQFF
D gene: TRBD1; V gene: TRBV5-5; clone size: .; J gene: TRBJ1-2; CDR3 DNA: TGTGCCAGCAGCGATCGACAGGGGGCTGACTATGGCTACACCTTC; CDR3 protein: CASSDRQGADYGYTF
D gene: .; V gene: TRBV6-1; clone size: .; J gene: TRBJ1-4; CDR3 DNA: TGTGCCAGCAGTGAGAGTTCGCCCCGGCCACGGGAAAAACTGTTTTTT; CDR3 protein: CASSESSPRPREKLFF
D gene: .; V gene: TRBV20-1; clone size: .; J gene: TRBJ2-1; CDR3 DNA: TGCAGTGCTAGGGATAGCGGAACACCCTACAATGAGCAGTTCTTC; CDR3 protein: CSARDSGTPYNEQFF
D gene: .; V gene: TRBV29-1; clone size: .; J gene: TRBJ1-1; CDR3 DNA: TGCAGCGCCGCTCCAATGAACACTGAAGCTTTCTTT; CDR3 protein: CSAAPMNTEAFF
D gene: TRBD2; V gene: TRBV6-2/TRBV6-3; clone size: .; J gene: TRBJ2-3; CDR3 DNA: TGTGCCAGCAGTACCCGCCTAGCGGAAGGAGGCACGCAGTATTTT; CDR3 protein: CASSTRLAEGGTQYF
D gene: .; V gene: TRBV18; clone size: few; J gene: TRBJ2-5; CDR3 DNA: TGTGCCAGCTCACCATCCTCTGCGGAGACCCAGTACTTC; CDR3 protein: CASSPSSAETQYF
D gene: TRBD1; V gene: TRBV11-2; clone size: .; J gene: TRBJ1-2; CDR3 DNA: TGTGCCAGCAGCTTAGATGGAGGGGGCTGGTATGGCTACACCTTC; CDR3 protein: CASSLDGGGWYGYTF
D gene: .; V gene: TRBV11-2; clone size: .; J gene: TRBJ2-1; CDR3 DNA: TGTGCCAGCAGCTTAGATGCTCTGGGTGAGCAGTTCTTC; CDR3 protein: CASSLDALGEQFF
D gene: .; V gene: TRBV9; clone size: .; J gene: TRBJ2-3; CDR3 DNA: TGTGCCAGCAGCGTAGGTCCCGGGGGCACAGATACGCAGTATTTT; CDR3 protein: CASSVGPGGTDTQYF
D gene: .; V gene: TRBV15; clone size: few; J gene: TRBJ2-3; CDR3 DNA: TGTGCCACCAGCAGAGATTTGGCCAACACAGATACGCAGTATTTT; CDR3 protein: CATSRDLANTDTQYF
D gene: .; V gene: TRBV10-3; clone size: .; J gene: TRBJ1-1; CDR3 DNA: TGTGCCATCAGTGAGGGTGGCCCTGAAGCTTTCTTT; CDR3 protein: CAISEGGPEAFF
D gene: TRBD1; V gene: TRBV6-1; clone size: few; J gene: TRBJ2-7; CDR3 DNA: TGTGCCAGCAGCCGGCAGGACAGGGATTACGAGCAGTACTTC; CDR3 protein: CASSRQDRDYEQYF
D gene: .; V gene: TRBV5-1; clone size: .; J gene: TRBJ1-5; CDR3 DNA: TGCGCCAGCAGCCCTGAACAGGGTTTACAGCCCCAGCATTTT; CDR3 protein: CASSPEQGLQPQHF
D gene: .; V gene: TRBV7-9; clone size: .; J gene: TRBJ1-6; CDR3 DNA: TGTGCCAGCAGCTTGTACCAGGGGAGCGATTCACCCCCCCACTTT; CDR3 protein: CASSLYQGSDSPPHF
D gene: TRBD1; V gene: TRBV2; clone size: few; J gene: TRBJ2-2; CDR3 DNA: TGTGCCAGCAGTCCAGGGGGCACCGGGGAGCTGTTTTTT; CDR3 protein: CASSPGGTGELFF
D gene: .; V gene: TRBV3-1; clone size: many; J gene: TRBJ2-5; CDR3 DNA: TGCGCCAGCAGCCAGGGGTTTCAAGAGACCCAGTACTTC; CDR3 protein: CASSQGFQETQYF
D gene: TRBD1; V gene: TRBV7-9; clone size: .; J gene: TRBJ2-3; CDR3 DNA: TGTGCCAGCAGCAAGGCAGGGGGCGCGGGAGATACGCAGTATTTT; CDR3 protein: CASSKAGGAGDTQYF
D gene: .; V gene: TRBV2; clone size: .; J gene: TRBJ2-3; CDR3 DNA: TGTGCCAGCAGTGCCACAGCAGATACGCAGTATTTT; CDR3 protein: CASSATADTQYF
D gene: .; V gene: TRBV6-5; clone size: .; J gene: TRBJ2-5; CDR3 DNA: TGTGCCAGCAGTTACTCGAGATTCAGCAAGGAGACCCAGTACTTC; CDR3 protein: CASSYSRFSKETQYF
D gene: .; V gene: TRBV2; clone size: .; J gene: TRBJ2-1; CDR3 DNA: TGTGCCAGCAGACCACTAAGTCCGGGATACTACAATGAGCAGTTCTTC; CDR3 protein: CASRPLSPGYYNEQFF
D gene: TRBD1; V gene: TRBV15; clone size: few; J gene: TRBJ1-4; CDR3 DNA: TGTGCCACCAGCCCCCGGACAGGGACTAATGAAAAACTGTTTTTT; CDR3 protein: CATSPRTGTNEKLFF
D gene: .; V gene: TRBV6-5; clone size: .; J gene: TRBJ2-1; CDR3 DNA: TGTGCCAGCAGTTACGTGCAGGGCACCCTCTACAATGAGCAGTTCTTC; CDR3 protein: CASSYVQGTLYNEQFF
D gene: .; V gene: TRBV5-1; clone size: few; J gene: TRBJ2-2; CDR3 DNA: TGCGCCAGCGGCGAGCAGGGCAGCACCGGGGAGCTGTTTTTT; CDR3 protein: CASGEQGSTGELFF
D gene: .; V gene: TRBV29-1; clone size: .; J gene: TRBJ2-5; CDR3 DNA: TGCAGCGTTGAGTGGGGAGGAGAGACCCAGTACTTC; CDR3 protein: CSVEWGGETQYF
D gene: TRBD1; V gene: TRBV29-1; clone size: .; J gene: TRBJ1-5; CDR3 DNA: TGCAGCGTTGGTGACAGGGGGGGCAATCAGCCCCAGCATTTT; CDR3 protein: CSVGDRGGNQPQHF
D gene: .; V gene: TRBV6-5; clone size: .; J gene: TRBJ1-4; CDR3 DNA: TGTGCCAGCAGTCACGACCATTCTGAAAAACTGTTTTTT; CDR3 protein: CASSHDHSEKLFF